This T cell receptor beta chain is drawn from a study of shared clonotypes between healthy human individuals. The naive CD8 population came from CD45RO-negative cells selected for CCR7, without terminally differentiated effector memory CD45RA+ cells. Data came from immunoSEQ multiplex PCR; TCRdb stores just in-frame clones and leaves some out. The sample yields 760,000 or so clones, 90% to 98% seen once. V was pared by 5 bases and J by 4 bases, with 5 bases of the junction left unmatched. The germline V gene has CDR1 MNHEY and CDR2 SMNVEV (reference sequence). This CDR3 has 14 residues. The rearrangement uses TRBV27 and TRBJ2-7; 10 bases fit TRBD1. What was sequenced was naive CD8+ T cells sorted from blood. The TCR was taken from a man aged 30 to 39 in good health. Written as DNA, the CDR3 is TGTGCCAGCAGTCCCTGGACAGGGGGGTACGAGCAGTACTTC. It yields the protein CASSPWTGGYEQYF.